This entry concerns a single T cell receptor beta chain. Its antigen remains unknown. This record comes from a study of vaccination effects on CD4 cells after COVID-19. Study in general: The ViraFEST assay expanded antigen-specific CD4+ T cells with viral peptide pools before sequencing. Study outcomes and limitations: Whether induced by infection or by vaccine, clones showed marked clonal contraction late after vaccination.

TCRdb's copy holds only in-frame clones and misses some; the assay was immunoSEQ multiplex PCR. This table has 57,000 or so clones, 78% appearing once. Culture lasted about 10 days before CD4+ T cell isolation. Participants were given two doses of BNT162b2 or mRNA-1273 vaccine. Trimming cost V 6 bases and J 3 bases, with 20 bases left between them. This CDR3 has 16 residues. The V gene's germline CDR1 is MDHEN and CDR2 SYDVKM. This sequence originates from a human donor who received a COVID-19 vaccine. The starting material was CD4+ T cells from PBMCs cultured without peptide, obtained after COVID-19 vaccination. The rearrangement links TRBV28 to TRBJ1-1, with a possible D match to TRBD1 (5 bases). The CDR3 is CASSWGWESGDTEAFF. The CDR3 nucleotides are TGTGCCAGCAGCTGGGGGTGGGAAAGCGGGGACACTGAAGCTTTCTTT.